Below are 8 T cell receptor beta chains sequenced from a single sample in a study of blood T cell repertoires in COVID-19. Profiling relied on immunoSEQ multiplex PCR, and the TCRdb table lists in-frame clones only, not all of them. The data hold some 240,000 clones, with 85% to 90% observed a single time. Sequencing was performed on peripheral blood. The receptors come from a woman aged 55-69 years with COVID-19, enrolled during active disease.

V gene TRBV11-2 combines with J gene TRBJ1-1; D remains ambiguous. Germline lookup yields CDR1 SGHAT and CDR2 FQNNGV. The CDR3 length is 15 residues. V lost 1 base and J lost 1, with 10 bases in between. The CDR3 spells CASSLADVPNTEAFF. CDR3 nucleotide sequence: TGTGCCAGCAGCTTAGCAGATGTCCCGAACACTGAAGCTTTCTTT.

CDR3 in DNA: TGTGCCAGCAGCCCATTCACCGGGGAGCTGTTTTTT. Its translation is CASSPFTGELFF. The genes are TRBV7-6 and TRBJ2-2; D remains unclear. Deletions cut 5 bases from V and 4 bases from J, with 5 bases between. The V gene's germline CDR1 is SGHVS and CDR2 FNYEAQ. This CDR3 region has 12 residues.

This clone was seen a few times. The V and J genes are TRBV9 and TRBJ1-2; 8 bases are shared with TRBD1. Germline assignment: CDR1 SGDLS and CDR2 YYNGEE. The J segment lost 3 bases and the V segment lost 0 bases, leaving 1 base of the junction unmatched. There are 14 residues in the CDR3. CDR3: CASSVGQGYYGYTF. The CDR3 nucleotides read TGTGCCAGCAGCGTAGGACAGGGGTACTATGGCTACACCTTC.

This sequence joins TRBV19 and TRBJ2-5, with 8 bases lining up with TRBD2. J gave up 4 bases and V 7 bases, and 11 bases lay outside the gene matches. From germline, CDR1 is LNHDA and CDR2 SQIVND (reference sequence). The CDR3 extends over 15 amino acids. The CDR3 nucleotides are TGTGCCAGTACGACGACCGTTAGCGGGGTAGAGACCCAGTACTTC. It translates to CASTTTVSGVETQYF.

The chain has TRBV11-1 and TRBJ1-6; D not resolved. Germline V gives CDR1 SGHAT, CDR2 FQDESV (reference sequence). Trimming pared 5 bases from V and 7 bases from J, leaving 18 bases between. This CDR3 comprises 16 residues. CDR3 bases: TGTGCCAGCAGCCCCACATCTGGATGGGCCAATTCACCCCTCCACTTT. It translates to CASSPTSGWANSPLHF.

This rearrangement joins TRBV9 to TRBJ2-2; D remains ambiguous. The CDR3 extends over 17 amino acids. Germline values: CDR1 SGDLS, CDR2 YYNGEE. V lost 3 bases, J lost 0 bases, and 15 bases lay in between. The CDR3 coding sequence is TGTGCCAGCAGCGACCCCAGACAAATACCGAACACCGGGGAGCTGTTTTTT. Encoded protein: CASSDPRQIPNTGELFF. Looking up the rest from reference TRBV9 and TRBJ2-2 gives the full variable domain: DSGVTQTPKHLITATGQRVTLRCSPRSGDLSVYWYQQSLDQGLQFLIQYYNGEERAKGNILERFSAQQFPDLHSELNLSSLELGDSALYFCASSDPRQIPNTGELFFGEGSRLTVL.

This chain connects TRBV7-9 to TRBJ1-4, with D perhaps matching TRBD1 (6 bases). V lost 5 bases and J lost 7, with 20 bases in between. CDR3 length equals 16 residues. Germline CDR1 reads SEHNR; CDR2 reads FQNEAQ (reference sequence). CDR3 region: CASSPAPGGPAEKLFF. For the CDR3, the DNA is TGTGCCAGCAGCCCCGCCCCGGGGGGCCCGGCTGAAAAACTGTTTTTT.

The chain recombines TRBV2 with TRBJ1-2; 7 bases are shared with TRBD1. CDR3 length: 11 amino acids. The junction had 1 base not matched to a gene; V was cut back by 10 bases and J by 2 bases. Per germline, CDR1 SNHLY and CDR2 FYNNEI. CDR3 sequence: CATGGNYGYTF. In DNA, the CDR3 is TGTGCCACAGGGGGGAACTATGGCTACACCTTC.